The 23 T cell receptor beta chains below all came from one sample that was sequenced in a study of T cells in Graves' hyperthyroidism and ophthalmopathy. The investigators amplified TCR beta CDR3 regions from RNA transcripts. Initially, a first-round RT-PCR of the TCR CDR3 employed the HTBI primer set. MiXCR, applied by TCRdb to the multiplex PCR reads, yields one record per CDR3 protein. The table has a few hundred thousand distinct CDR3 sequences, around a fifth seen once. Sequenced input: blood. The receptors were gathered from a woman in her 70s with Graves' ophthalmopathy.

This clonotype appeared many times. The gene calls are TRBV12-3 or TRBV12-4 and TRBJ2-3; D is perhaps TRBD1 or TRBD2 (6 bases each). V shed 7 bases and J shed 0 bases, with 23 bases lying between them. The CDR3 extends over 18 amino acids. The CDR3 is CASTPLSGALPSTDTQYF. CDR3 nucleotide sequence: TGTGCCAGCACCCCATTATCGGGGGCGTTACCCAGCACAGATACGCAGTATTTT.

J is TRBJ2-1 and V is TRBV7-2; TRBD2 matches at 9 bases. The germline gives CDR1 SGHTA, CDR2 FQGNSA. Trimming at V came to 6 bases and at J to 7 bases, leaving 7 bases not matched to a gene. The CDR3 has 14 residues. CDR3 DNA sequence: TGTGCCAGCAGGGCGGGAGGGCCAAGGAATGAGCAGTTCTTC. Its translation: CASRAGGPRNEQFF. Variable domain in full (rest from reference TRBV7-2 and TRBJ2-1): GAGVSQSPSNKVTEKGKDVELRCDPISGHTALYWYRQSLGQGLEFLIYFQGNSAPDKSGLPSDRFSAERTGGSVSTLTIQRTQQEDSAVYLCASRAGGPRNEQFFGPGTRLTVL.

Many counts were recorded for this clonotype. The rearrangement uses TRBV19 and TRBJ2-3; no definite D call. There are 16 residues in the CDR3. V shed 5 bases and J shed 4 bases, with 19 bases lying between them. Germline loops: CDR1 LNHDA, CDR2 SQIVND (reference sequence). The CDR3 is CASSRYIESSADTQYF. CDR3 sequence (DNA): TGTGCCAGTAGTCGATACATTGAATCCTCAGCAGATACGCAGTATTTT.

For the CDR3, the DNA is TGCGCCAGCAGTGAGTACAGGGTGGGAAACACAGATACGCAGTATTTT. Its translation: CASSEYRVGNTDTQYF. V usage is TRBV10-1 and J usage is TRBJ2-3; possible D gene TRBD1, 6 bases. CDR3 length equals 16 residues. The germline gives CDR1 WNHNN, CDR2 SYGVQD (reference sequence). With 1 base removed from V and 2 bases from J, the gap between germline ends came to 13 bases.

CDR3 bases: TGTGCCAGTACCCCGGACAGGTCCCCCAATCAGCCCCAGCATTTT. This encodes CASTPDRSPNQPQHF. The chain links TRBV19 to TRBJ1-5, with TRBD1 matching 7 bases. The germline V gene has CDR1 LNHDA and CDR2 SQIVND (reference sequence). This CDR3 is 15 amino acids long. The V segment lost 7 bases and the J segment 3 bases; nucleotides outside the gene matches: 9.

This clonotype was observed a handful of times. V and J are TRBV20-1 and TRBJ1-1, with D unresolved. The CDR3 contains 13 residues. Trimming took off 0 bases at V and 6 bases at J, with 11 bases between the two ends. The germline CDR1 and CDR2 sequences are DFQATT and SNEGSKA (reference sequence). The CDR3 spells CSARDSPNSEAFF. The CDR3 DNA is TGCAGTGCTAGAGATTCTCCGAATTCTGAAGCTTTCTTT.

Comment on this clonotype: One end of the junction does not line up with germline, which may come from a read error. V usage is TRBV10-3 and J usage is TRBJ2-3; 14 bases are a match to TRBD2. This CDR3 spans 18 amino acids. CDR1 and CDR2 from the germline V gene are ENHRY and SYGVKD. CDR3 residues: CVISDPGLAGVPTDTQYF. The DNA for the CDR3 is TGTGTCATCAGTGACCCGGGACTAGCGGGAGTTCCCACAGATACGCAGTATTTT.

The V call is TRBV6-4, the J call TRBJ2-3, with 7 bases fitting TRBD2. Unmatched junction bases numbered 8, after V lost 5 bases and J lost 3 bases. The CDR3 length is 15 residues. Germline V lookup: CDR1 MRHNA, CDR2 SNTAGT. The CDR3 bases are TGTGCCAGCAGTCATCGCGGGAGAATGACAGATACGCAGTATTTT. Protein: CASSHRGRMTDTQYF.

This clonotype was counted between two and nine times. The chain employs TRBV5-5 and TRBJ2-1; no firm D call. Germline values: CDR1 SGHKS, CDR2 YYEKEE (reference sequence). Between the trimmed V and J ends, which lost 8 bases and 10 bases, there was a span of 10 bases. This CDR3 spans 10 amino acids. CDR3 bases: TGTGCCAGTGGTACCGGAGAGCAGTTCTTC. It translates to CASGTGEQFF. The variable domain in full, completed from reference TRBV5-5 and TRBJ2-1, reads DAGVTQSPTHLIKTRGQQVTLRCSPISGHKSVSWYQQVLGQGPQFIFQYYEKEERGRGNFPDRFSARQFPNYSSELNVNALLLGDSALYLCASGTGEQFFGPGTRLTVL.

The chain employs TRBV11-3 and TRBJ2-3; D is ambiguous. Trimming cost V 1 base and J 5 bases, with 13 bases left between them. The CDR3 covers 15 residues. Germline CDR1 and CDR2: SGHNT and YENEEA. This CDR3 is CASSLAGNPGDTQYF. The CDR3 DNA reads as TGTGCCAGCAGCTTAGCTGGGAATCCGGGAGATACGCAGTATTTT.

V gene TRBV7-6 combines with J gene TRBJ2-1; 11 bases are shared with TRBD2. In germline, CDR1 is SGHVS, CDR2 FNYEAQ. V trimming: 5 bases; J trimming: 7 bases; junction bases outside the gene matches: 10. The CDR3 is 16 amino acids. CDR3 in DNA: TGTGCCAGCAGCCAGTCCCATAGCGGGAGGGCGAATGAGCAGTTCTTC. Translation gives CASSQSHSGRANEQFF.

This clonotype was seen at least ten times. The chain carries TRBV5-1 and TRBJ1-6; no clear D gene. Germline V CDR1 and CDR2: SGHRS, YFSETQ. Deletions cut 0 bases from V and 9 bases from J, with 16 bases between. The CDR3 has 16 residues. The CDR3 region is CASSLALTGTSSPLHF. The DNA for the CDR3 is TGCGCCAGCAGCTTGGCCTTGACGGGAACGAGTTCACCCCTCCACTTT.

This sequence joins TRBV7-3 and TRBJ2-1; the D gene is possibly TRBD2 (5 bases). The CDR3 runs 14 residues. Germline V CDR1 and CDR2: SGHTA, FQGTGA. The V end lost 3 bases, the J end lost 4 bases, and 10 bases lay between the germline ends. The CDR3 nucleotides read TGTGCCAGCAGCTTGCTGGGAGCATACAATGAGCAGTTCTTC. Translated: CASSLLGAYNEQFF.

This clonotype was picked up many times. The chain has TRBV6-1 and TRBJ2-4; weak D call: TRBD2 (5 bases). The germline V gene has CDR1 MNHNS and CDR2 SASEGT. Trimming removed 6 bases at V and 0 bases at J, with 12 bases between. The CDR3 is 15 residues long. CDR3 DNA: TGTGCCAGCAGCCAAGACGGACTAGCCAAAAACATTCAGTACTTC. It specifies CASSQDGLAKNIQYF.

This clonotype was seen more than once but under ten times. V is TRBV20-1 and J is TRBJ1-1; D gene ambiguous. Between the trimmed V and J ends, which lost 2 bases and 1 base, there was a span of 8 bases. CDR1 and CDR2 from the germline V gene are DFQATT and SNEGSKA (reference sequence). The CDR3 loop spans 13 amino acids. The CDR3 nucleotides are TGCAGTGCTAGAAGCTGGGGGAACACTGAAGCTTTCTTT. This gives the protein CSARSWGNTEAFF.

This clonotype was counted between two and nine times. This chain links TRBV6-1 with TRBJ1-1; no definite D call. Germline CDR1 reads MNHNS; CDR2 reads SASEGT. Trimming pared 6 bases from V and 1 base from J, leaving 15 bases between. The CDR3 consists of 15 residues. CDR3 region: CASRKSLKGNTEAFF. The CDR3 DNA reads TGTGCCAGCAGAAAGTCATTGAAGGGGAACACTGAAGCTTTCTTT.

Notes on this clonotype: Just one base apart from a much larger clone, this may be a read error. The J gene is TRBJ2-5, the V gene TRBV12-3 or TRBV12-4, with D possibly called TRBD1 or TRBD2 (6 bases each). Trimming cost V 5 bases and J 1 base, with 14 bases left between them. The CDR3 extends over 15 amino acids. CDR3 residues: CASSGTRGGQETQYF. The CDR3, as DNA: TGTGCCAGCAGTGGGACAAGGGGAGGCCAAGAGACCCAGTACTTC.

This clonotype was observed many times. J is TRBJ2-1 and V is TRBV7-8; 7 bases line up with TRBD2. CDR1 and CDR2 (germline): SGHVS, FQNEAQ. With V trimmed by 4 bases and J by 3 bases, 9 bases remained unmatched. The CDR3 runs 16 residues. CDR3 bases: TGTGCCAGCAGCTACCCATCAGGACTAGACTACAATGAGCAGTTCTTC. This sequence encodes CASSYPSGLDYNEQFF.

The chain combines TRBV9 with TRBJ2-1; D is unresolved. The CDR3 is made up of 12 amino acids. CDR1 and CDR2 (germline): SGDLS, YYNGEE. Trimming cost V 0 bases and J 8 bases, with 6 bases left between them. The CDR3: CASSVEDDEQFF. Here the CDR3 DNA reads TGTGCCAGCAGCGTAGAGGACGATGAGCAGTTCTTC.

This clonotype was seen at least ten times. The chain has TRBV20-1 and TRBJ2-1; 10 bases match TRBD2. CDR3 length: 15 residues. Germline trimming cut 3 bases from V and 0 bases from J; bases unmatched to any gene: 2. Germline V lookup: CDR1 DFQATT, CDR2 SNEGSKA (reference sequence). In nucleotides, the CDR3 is TGCAGTGCTAGGGCTAGCGGGAGCTCCTACAATGAGCAGTTCTTC. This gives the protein CSARASGSSYNEQFF.

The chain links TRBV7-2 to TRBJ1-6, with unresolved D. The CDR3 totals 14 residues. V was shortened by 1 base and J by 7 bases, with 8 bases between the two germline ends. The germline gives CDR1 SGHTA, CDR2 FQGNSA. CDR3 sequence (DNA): TGTGCCAGCAGCTTAGACCCCGCGAATTCACCCCTCCACTTT. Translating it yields CASSLDPANSPLHF.

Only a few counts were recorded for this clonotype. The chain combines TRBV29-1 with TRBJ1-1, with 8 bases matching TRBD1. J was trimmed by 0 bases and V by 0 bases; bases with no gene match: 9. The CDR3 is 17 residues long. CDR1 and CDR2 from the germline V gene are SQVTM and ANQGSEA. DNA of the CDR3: TGCAGCGTTGAAGATCCCCAGGGGGCGTCTATGAACACTGAAGCTTTCTTT. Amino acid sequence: CSVEDPQGASMNTEAFF.

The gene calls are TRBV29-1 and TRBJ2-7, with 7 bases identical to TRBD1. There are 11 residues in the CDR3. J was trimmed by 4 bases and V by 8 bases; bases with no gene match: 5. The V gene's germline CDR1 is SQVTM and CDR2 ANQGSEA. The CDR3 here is CSINRGYEQYF. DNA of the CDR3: TGCAGCATCAACAGGGGTTACGAGCAGTACTTC.